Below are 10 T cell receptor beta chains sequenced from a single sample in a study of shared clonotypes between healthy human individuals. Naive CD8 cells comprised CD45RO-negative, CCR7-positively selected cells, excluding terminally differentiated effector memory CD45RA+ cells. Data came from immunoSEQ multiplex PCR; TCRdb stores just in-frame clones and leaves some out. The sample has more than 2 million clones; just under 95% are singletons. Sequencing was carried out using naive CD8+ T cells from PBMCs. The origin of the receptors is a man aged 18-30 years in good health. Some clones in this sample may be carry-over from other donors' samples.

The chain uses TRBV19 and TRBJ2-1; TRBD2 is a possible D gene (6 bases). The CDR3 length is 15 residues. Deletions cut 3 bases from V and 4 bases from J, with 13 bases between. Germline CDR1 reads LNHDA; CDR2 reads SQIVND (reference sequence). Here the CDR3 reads CASSMSDSGYNEQFF. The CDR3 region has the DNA TGTGCCAGTAGTATGAGCGATAGCGGTTACAATGAGCAGTTCTTC.

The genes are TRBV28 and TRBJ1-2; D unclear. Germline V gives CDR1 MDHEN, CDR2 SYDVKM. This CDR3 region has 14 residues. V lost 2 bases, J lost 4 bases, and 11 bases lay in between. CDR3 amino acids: CASSLLHSFYGYTF. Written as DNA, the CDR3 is TGTGCCAGCAGTTTACTCCACAGCTTCTATGGCTACACCTTC.

The CDR3 spells CASSPRLAGDTQYF. In nucleotides, the CDR3 is TGTGCCAGCAGCCCAAGACTAGCGGGAGATACCCAGTACTTC. The chain couples TRBV9 to TRBJ2-5; 12 bases align to TRBD2. CDR3 length: 14 amino acids. Germline CDR1 is SGDLS and CDR2 is YYNGEE. The trim removed 4 bases at V and 8 bases at J, leaving 6 bases unmatched.

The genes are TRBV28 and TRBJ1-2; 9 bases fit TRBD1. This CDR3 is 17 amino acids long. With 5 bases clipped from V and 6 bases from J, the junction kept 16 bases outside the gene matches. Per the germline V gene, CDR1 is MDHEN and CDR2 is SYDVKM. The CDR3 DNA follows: TGTGCCAGCAGTACCGGGACAGGGTGGGTCCGGGGTGATGGCTACACCTTC. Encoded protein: CASSTGTGWVRGDGYTF.

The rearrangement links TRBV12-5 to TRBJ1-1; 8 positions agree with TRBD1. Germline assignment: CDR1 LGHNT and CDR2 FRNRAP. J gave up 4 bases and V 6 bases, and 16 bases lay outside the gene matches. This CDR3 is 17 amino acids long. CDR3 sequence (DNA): TGTGCTAGTGGCCACACCGGGACAGGCTCCTTGGGCACTGAAGCTTTCTTT. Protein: CASGHTGTGSLGTEAFF.

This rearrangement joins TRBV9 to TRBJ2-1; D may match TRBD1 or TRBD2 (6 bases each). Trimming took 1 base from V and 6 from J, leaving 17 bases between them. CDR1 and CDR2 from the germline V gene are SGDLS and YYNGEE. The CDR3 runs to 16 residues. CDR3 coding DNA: TGTGCCAGCAGCGTAAGTTGGGGGGCTGGTGGCAATGAGCAGTTCTTC. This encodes CASSVSWGAGGNEQFF.

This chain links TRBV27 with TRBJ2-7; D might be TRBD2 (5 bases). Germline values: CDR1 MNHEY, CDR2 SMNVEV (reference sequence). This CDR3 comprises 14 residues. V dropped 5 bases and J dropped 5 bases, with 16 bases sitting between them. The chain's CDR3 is CASSPWTRFDEQYF. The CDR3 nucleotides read TGTGCCAGCAGTCCATGGACTCGTTTTGACGAGCAGTACTTC.

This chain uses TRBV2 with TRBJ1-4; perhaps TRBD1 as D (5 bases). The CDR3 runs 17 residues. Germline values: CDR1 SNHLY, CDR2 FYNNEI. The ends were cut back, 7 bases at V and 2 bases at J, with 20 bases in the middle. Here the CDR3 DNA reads TGTGCCAGCATCGAGGGTCTGCCCGGGGGGACTAATGAAAAACTGTTTTTT. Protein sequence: CASIEGLPGGTNEKLFF.

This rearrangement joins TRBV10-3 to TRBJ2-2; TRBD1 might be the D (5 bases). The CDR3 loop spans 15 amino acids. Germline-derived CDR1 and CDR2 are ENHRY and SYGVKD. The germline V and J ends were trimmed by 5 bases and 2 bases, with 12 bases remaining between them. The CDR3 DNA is TGTGCCATCAGTACAGGTTACCTTAACACCGGGGAGCTGTTTTTT. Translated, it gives CAISTGYLNTGELFF.

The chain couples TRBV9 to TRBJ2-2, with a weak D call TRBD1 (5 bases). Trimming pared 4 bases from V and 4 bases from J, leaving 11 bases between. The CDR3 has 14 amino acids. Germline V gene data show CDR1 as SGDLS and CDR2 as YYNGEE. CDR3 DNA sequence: TGTGCCAGCAGCATTGACAGCACCACCGGGGAGCTGTTTTTT. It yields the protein CASSIDSTTGELFF.